The clone carrying this TCR beta chain was seen only a few times. Its matching antigen is unknown. This record belongs to a study of T cells in Graves' hyperthyroidism and ophthalmopathy. Study at large: Staff took peripheral blood when the initial diagnosis was made, before any treatment began.

Researchers took RNA transcripts and amplified the TCR beta CDR3 regions from them. A first-round RT-PCR of the TCR CDR3 used the HTBI primer set. From the multiplex PCR reads, TCRdb called clonotypes with MiXCR, one entry per CDR3 protein. The sample contains around 300,000 distinct CDR3 sequences, roughly an eighth of which appear only once. Study results and limitations: A median roughly 6.6 months before onset, the model predicted ophthalmopathy.

Diagnosis rested on symptoms, serum thyroxine and TRAb, thyroid ultrasound, and orbital computed tomography. Fresh peripheral blood, 9.5 to 10 ml of it, supplied the PBMCs. Trimming left V 4 bases short and J 0 bases short, with 7 bases between. The CDR3 is made up of 15 amino acids. From germline, CDR1 is SNHLY and CDR2 FYNNEI. The clonotype comes from a woman in her forties with Graves' ophthalmopathy. The rearrangement joins TRBV2 to TRBJ1-6, with D hard to call. Sample: blood. For the CDR3, the DNA is TGTGCCAGCAGTGTACGCAGCTCCTATAATTCACCCCTCCACTTT. As protein: CASSVRSSYNSPLHF.